Listed here are 22 T cell receptor beta chains from one sample, sequenced in a study of cytomegalovirus exposure and HLA in healthy donors. The assay was immunoSEQ multiplex PCR, and TCRdb's table has in-frame clones only and misses some. Of more than 110,000 clones listed, 70% to 90% are singletons. The source material was PBMCs. The origin of the receptors is a woman aged 18-30 years in good health and CMV-seropositive.

The chain joins TRBV7-8 to TRBJ1-3; 7 bases agree with TRBD1. Germline V gene sequence: CDR1 SGHVS, CDR2 FQNEAQ. Trimming at V came to 5 bases and at J to 6 bases, leaving 16 bases not matched to a gene. The CDR3 runs to 17 residues. This CDR3 reads CASSPRPRRDRTNTIYF. The CDR3 DNA is TGTGCCAGCAGCCCACGACCGCGACGGGACAGAACAAACACCATATATTTT.

The chain couples TRBV14 to TRBJ2-1, with D perhaps TRBD2 (5 bases). The CDR3 is 13 amino acids. Per germline, CDR1 SGHDN and CDR2 FVKESK. Trimming took 0 bases from V and 15 from J, leaving 15 bases between them. In nucleotides, the CDR3 is TGTGCCAGCAGCCAAGATTTGTCCGGGGTTGGGTTCTTC. Residues: CASSQDLSGVGFF.

The chain couples TRBV7-2 to TRBJ2-1, with D possibly matching TRBD1 (6 bases). Deletions cut 3 bases from V and 2 bases from J, with 11 bases between. The CDR3 spans 15 residues. Germline-derived CDR1 and CDR2 are SGHTA and FQGNSA. The CDR3 loop reads CASSFSGETYNEQFF. Written as DNA, the CDR3 is TGTGCCAGCAGCTTCTCAGGGGAGACCTACAATGAGCAGTTCTTC.

The rearrangement links TRBV28 to TRBJ2-5, with 8 bases lining up with TRBD1. With V trimmed by 6 bases and J by 1 base, 7 bases remained unmatched. Per germline, CDR1 MDHEN and CDR2 SYDVKM. The CDR3 is 15 amino acids. CDR3 coding DNA: TGTGCCAGCAGCCCCAGTCAGGGGGCCCAAGAGACCCAGTACTTC. Its translation: CASSPSQGAQETQYF.

The chain employs TRBV4-2 and TRBJ2-1, with 12 bases that match TRBD2. Trimming removed 3 bases from V and 0 bases from J; junction bases left unmatched: 9. The CDR3 consists of 19 residues. Per germline, CDR1 LGHNA and CDR2 YNFKEQ. The CDR3 spells CASSQRLAGVESSYNEQFF. The DNA of the CDR3 is TGTGCCAGCAGCCAGCGACTAGCGGGGGTCGAAAGCTCCTACAATGAGCAGTTCTTC.

V usage is TRBV27 and J usage is TRBJ2-1; D is possibly TRBD2 (6 bases). Germline V gene data show CDR1 as MNHEY and CDR2 as SMNVEV (reference sequence). CDR3 size: 15 residues. With 3 bases removed from V and 4 bases from J, the gap between germline ends came to 13 bases. The CDR3 DNA sequence: TGTGCCAGCAGTTTTACGGGAGACTTTTACAATGAGCAGTTCTTC. This sequence encodes CASSFTGDFYNEQFF.

The V gene is TRBV4-3, the J gene TRBJ2-7, with D perhaps TRBD1 (6 bases). Trimming pared 2 bases from V and 2 bases from J, leaving 13 bases between. The CDR3 has 15 residues. CDR1 and CDR2 (germline): LGHNA, YSLEER. The CDR3 spells CASSQFQGLTYEQYF. CDR3 sequence (DNA): TGCGCCAGCAGCCAATTCCAGGGGTTAACCTACGAGCAGTACTTC.

This rearrangement joins TRBV30 to TRBJ2-1; D not resolved. CDR3 size: 14 residues. Trimming removed 1 base at V and 1 base at J, with 8 bases between. The germline CDR1 and CDR2 sequences are GTSNPN and SVGIG (reference sequence). This chain's CDR3 is CAWSGLLSYNEQFF. The CDR3 nucleotides read TGTGCCTGGAGTGGCCTTCTATCCTACAATGAGCAGTTCTTC.

The chain joins TRBV6-1 to TRBJ1-3; TRBD1 agrees at 7 bases. The CDR3 totals 17 residues. CDR1 is MNHNS, CDR2 SASEGT, per germline. The V segment lost 2 bases and the J segment 4 bases; nucleotides outside the gene matches: 11. Here the CDR3 reads CASSEPYRGKRGNTIYF. CDR3 in DNA: TGTGCCAGCAGTGAACCCTACAGGGGCAAGCGGGGAAACACCATATATTTT.

This chain uses TRBV19 with TRBJ2-1, with 8 bases aligning to TRBD2. J gave up 6 bases and V 7 bases, and 8 bases lay outside the gene matches. The CDR3 runs 14 residues. CDR1 LNHDA and CDR2 SQIVND come from the germline V gene (reference sequence). Here the CDR3 reads CASKERGSFNEQFF. CDR3 DNA sequence: TGTGCCAGTAAGGAGCGGGGGAGCTTCAATGAGCAGTTCTTC.

The chain recombines TRBV19 with TRBJ1-1; a possible D gene is TRBD1 (6 bases). Per germline, CDR1 LNHDA and CDR2 SQIVND (reference sequence). V was cut by 0 bases and J by 1 base, with 9 bases left in between. The CDR3 is 15 amino acids. CDR3 loop: CASSIDGTPNTEAFF. In nucleotides, the CDR3 is TGTGCCAGTAGTATAGACGGGACACCGAACACTGAAGCTTTCTTT.

V is TRBV5-5 and J is TRBJ1-5; 8 bases align to TRBD1. The CDR3 is 18 amino acids. J gave up 2 bases and V 4 bases, and 14 bases lay outside the gene matches. Germline values: CDR1 SGHKS, CDR2 YYEKEE (reference sequence). CDR3 DNA sequence: TGTGCCAGCAGCGTGGCAGGGGGCTTTAGAGGGGGCAATCAGCCCCAGCATTTT. Translated, it gives CASSVAGGFRGGNQPQHF.

The sample holds a few counts of this clone. The CDR3 sequence: CASSWGSGRSGELFF. The DNA of the CDR3 is TGTGCCAGCAGCTGGGGTAGCGGGAGGTCCGGGGAGCTGTTTTTT. The V gene is TRBV5-6, the J gene TRBJ2-2; 10 bases agree with TRBD2. The CDR3 is 15 amino acids. The junction had 5 bases not matched to a gene; V was cut back by 3 bases and J by 6 bases. Germline CDR1 is SGHDT and CDR2 is YYEEEE. The full variable domain, in which reference TRBV5-6 and TRBJ2-2 provide the parts outside the CDR3, is DAGVTQSPTHLIKTRGQQVTLRCSPKSGHDTVSWYQQALGQGPQFIFQYYEEEERQRGNFPDRFSGHQFPNYSSELNVNALLLGDSALYLCASSWGSGRSGELFFGEGSRLTVL.

V is TRBV2 and J is TRBJ1-4; 7 nucleotides line up with TRBD1. The germline CDR1 and CDR2 sequences are SNHLY and FYNNEI. The CDR3 loop spans 14 amino acids. Trimming removed 6 bases from V and 5 bases from J; junction bases left unmatched: 6. The CDR3 sequence is CASRLQGRNEKLFF. The CDR3 DNA is TGTGCCAGCAGGCTACAGGGGCGGAATGAAAAACTGTTTTTT. Using reference TRBV2 and TRBJ1-4 for the parts outside the CDR3, the full variable domain is EPEVTQTPSHQVTQMGQEVILRCVPISNHLYFYWYRQILGQKVEFLVSFYNNEISEKSEIFDDQFSVERPDGSNFTLKIRSTKLEDSAMYFCASRLQGRNEKLFFGSGTQLSVL.

The CDR3 reads CASSLIQVNSPLHF. The CDR3 DNA is TGTGCCAGCAGCTTGATACAGGTTAATTCACCCCTCCACTTT. This chain connects TRBV5-6 to TRBJ1-6, with a weak D call TRBD1 (5 bases). The CDR3 is 14 amino acids. Germline V gene data show CDR1 as SGHDT and CDR2 as YYEEEE. V was pared by 1 base and J by 6 bases, with 8 bases between.

The CDR3 sequence: CASSPGGGYTF. In nucleotides, the CDR3 is TGTGCCAGCAGTCCAGGGGGAGGCTACACCTTC. This chain connects TRBV6-6 to TRBJ1-2; 7 bases are a match to TRBD1. Germline values: CDR1 MNHNY, CDR2 SVGAGI (reference sequence). With V trimmed by 5 bases and J by 8 bases, 2 bases remained unmatched. The CDR3 contains 11 residues.

For this clone: A much larger clone differs by one base, so this may be a read error. The gene calls are TRBV7-6 and TRBJ1-6; a weak D match, TRBD1 (5 bases). The length of the CDR3 is 16 residues. In germline, CDR1 is SGHVS, CDR2 FNYEAQ. Deletions cut 4 bases from V and 10 bases from J, with 20 bases between. The CDR3 loop reads CASSSCRDLGMSPLHF. The CDR3, as DNA: TGTGCCAGCAGCTCATGCCGGGACTTGGGGATGTCACCCCTCCACTTT.

The J gene is TRBJ2-5, the V gene TRBV28; D gene uncertain. V lost 5 bases to trimming and J lost 1 base, with 14 bases between them. The CDR3 is made up of 15 amino acids. Looked up from germline, CDR1 is MDHEN and CDR2 is SYDVKM. This CDR3 reads CASSVQSYFQETQYF. In DNA, the CDR3 is TGTGCCAGCAGTGTACAGAGCTACTTCCAAGAGACCCAGTACTTC.

The rearrangement links TRBV6-5 to TRBJ1-2; D might be TRBD1 (6 bases). Germline loops: CDR1 MNHEY, CDR2 SVGAGI. V lost 4 bases and J lost 9, with 12 bases in between. CDR3 length: 12 residues. The CDR3 sequence: CASSSPGESYTF. CDR3 DNA: TGTGCCAGCAGTTCCCCAGGGGAAAGCTACACCTTC.

CDR3 coding DNA: TGTGCCACCAGCACACGGACTGGGGACAGGTATGGCTACACCTTC. Residues: CATSTRTGDRYGYTF. The V gene is TRBV15, the J gene TRBJ1-2, with 8 bases that match TRBD1. Germline trimming cut 4 bases from V and 5 bases from J; bases unmatched to any gene: 9. The germline gives CDR1 LNHNV, CDR2 YYDKDF (reference sequence). This CDR3 has 15 residues. The full variable domain, rest sourced from reference TRBV15 and TRBJ1-2, is DAMVIQNPRYQVTQFGKPVTLSCSQTLNHNVMYWYQQKSSQAPKLLFHYYDKDFNNEADTPDNFQSRRPNTSFCFLDIRSPGLGDTAMYLCATSTRTGDRYGYTFGSGTRLTVV.

This chain joins TRBV25-1 and TRBJ1-6, with a possible D match to TRBD1 (5 bases). In germline, CDR1 is MGHDK, CDR2 SYGVNS. V lost 8 bases, J lost 7 bases, and 15 bases lay in between. The CDR3 totals 14 residues. CDR3 residues: CASRQGRANSPLHF. CDR3 sequence (DNA): TGTGCCAGCCGCCAGGGCCGGGCGAATTCACCCCTCCACTTT.

The J gene is TRBJ2-7, the V gene TRBV5-1, with 8 bases fitting TRBD1. The J segment lost 2 bases and the V segment lost 0 bases, leaving 4 bases of the junction unmatched. This CDR3 has 15 amino acids. Germline CDR1 reads SGHRS; CDR2 reads YFSETQ. The CDR3 nucleotides read TGCGCCAGCAGCTTGGCCACCAGGGGGCCCTACGAGCAGTACTTC. Protein: CASSLATRGPYEQYF.